Listed below are T cell receptor beta chains from one sample, sequenced in a study of identical twins. From the 5' RACE reads, TCRdb called clonotypes with MiXCR, one entry per CDR3 protein. In the table there are under 300,000 distinct CDR3 sequences, around 15% of which are singletons. The sample taken for sequencing was memory (CD45RO+) T cells sorted from blood. Source of these receptors: a woman in her late teens or twenties in good health. CDR3s include the opening cysteine and the closing phenylalanine or tryptophan. A D gene is named only where the DNA matches it firmly. Some rows mark clone size as missing; the rest say once, few, many or name a class of expanded clone.

clone_size | j_call | v_call | d_call | cdr3_nt | cdr3_aa
many | TRBJ2-3 | TRBV20-1 | TRBD1 | TGCAGTTCACAGGGGGTCACAGATACGCAGTATTTT | CSSQGVTDTQYF
. | TRBJ1-1 | TRBV29-1 | . | TGCAGCGCTCTGAACACTGAAGCTTTCTTT | CSALNTEAFF
. | TRBJ1-1 | TRBV12-3/TRBV12-4 | . | TGTGCCAGCAGTTCTGACCAACTAGAAGCTTTCTTT | CASSSDQLEAFF
many | TRBJ1-2 | TRBV7-8 | TRBD1 | TGTGCCAGCAGTTGGGACATAGGACAGGGTTCGGGCTACACCTTC | CASSWDIGQGSGYTF
few | TRBJ2-2 | TRBV12-3/TRBV12-4 | . | TGTGCCAGCAGTTTGGTGTACGGGGAGCTGTTTTTT | CASSLVYGELFF
. | TRBJ2-1 | TRBV20-1 | TRBD2 | TGCAGTGCCGGGACTAGCGGGAGATTCGGCAATGAGCAGTTCTTC | CSAGTSGRFGNEQFF
once | TRBJ1-2 | TRBV20-1 | . | TGCAGTGCCACAGTGGGCGTGCGACATGGCTACACCTTC | CSATVGVRHGYTF
. | TRBJ2-4 | TRBV3-1 | . | TGTGCCAGCTCCAAGGAGGGGTCCGGAAACATTCAGTACTTC | CASSKEGSGNIQYF
few | TRBJ1-6 | TRBV27 | . | TGTGCCAGCAGCCAGATGGGGGGCGGTGCAGGATCACCCCTCCACTTT | CASSQMGGGAGSPLHF
. | TRBJ2-1 | TRBV3-1 | TRBD2 | TGTGCCAGCAGCCAATGGGAACTAGCGGAAAACGGTGAGCAGTTCTTC | CASSQWELAENGEQFF
. | TRBJ1-1 | TRBV9 | TRBD1 | TGTGCCAGCAGCACCCGGGACAGTGAAGCTTTCTTT | CASSTRDSEAFF
. | TRBJ2-1 | TRBV21-1 | . | TGTGCCAGCAGACAAGCCGGGATCCCCCTTGGGAATGAGCAGTTCTTC | CASRQAGIPLGNEQFF
many | TRBJ1-2 | TRBV12-3/TRBV12-4 | TRBD1 | TGTGCCAGCAGCGGACAGGGAGTGTATGGCTACACCTTC | CASSGQGVYGYTF
many | TRBJ2-4 | TRBV11-2 | TRBD2 | TGTGCCAGCAGCTTAGAGCCTAGCGGGGTCATTCAGTACTTC | CASSLEPSGVIQYF
. | TRBJ2-3 | TRBV4-3 | . | TGCGCCAGCAGCCAAGATTGGGCAAGGGACACAGATACGCAGTATTTT | CASSQDWARDTDTQYF
once | TRBJ2-7 | TRBV4-3 | . | TGCGCCAGCAGCCAAGATAGGCGGACTGAGCAGTACTTC | CASSQDRRTEQYF
. | TRBJ2-1 | TRBV6-2/TRBV6-3 | TRBD2 | TGTGCCAGCAGCTATCTGCCTGGGACTAGCGGTTATCTCTCCTACAATGAGCAGTTCTTC | CASSYLPGTSGYLSYNEQFF
. | TRBJ2-1 | TRBV20-1 | TRBD2 | TGCAGTGCTAGTAGGGTAGCGGGAGGCAAGAATGAGCAGTTCTTC | CSASRVAGGKNEQFF
. | TRBJ1-3 | TRBV18 | . | TGTGCCAGCTCTGAAAACTCTGGAAACACCATATATTTT | CASSENSGNTIYF
. | TRBJ2-1 | TRBV20-1 | . | TGCAGTGCCCCCGGGTCGACCCAGCCTTACAATGAGCAGTTCTTC | CSAPGSTQPYNEQFF
many | TRBJ2-7 | TRBV12-3/TRBV12-4 | TRBD1 | TGTGCCAGCAGTTTGGGGACAGGGGCAAACGAGCAGTACTTC | CASSLGTGANEQYF
. | TRBJ1-1 | TRBV2 | . | TGTGCCAGCCGAAGAACTTCTTCGAACACTGAAGCTTTCTTT | CASRRTSSNTEAFF
many | TRBJ2-1 | TRBV10-3 | TRBD1 | TGTGCCATCACCCGGGACAGAAGCGCTGAGCAGTTCTTC | CAITRDRSAEQFF
many | TRBJ1-6 | TRBV10-3 | . | TGTGCCATCAGTGAGTCAGGACAGACTACTTCACCCCTCCACTTT | CAISESGQTTSPLHF
few | TRBJ1-2 | TRBV5-1 | . | TGCGCCAGCAGCTCCACTGCCATGGGGCAGGGTGGTTATGGCTACACCTTC | CASSSTAMGQGGYGYTF
. | TRBJ2-3 | TRBV12-3/TRBV12-4 | TRBD2 | TGTGCCAGCAGTTTAGCCCTAGCGGGAATCACAGATACGCAGTATTTT | CASSLALAGITDTQYF
many | TRBJ2-4 | TRBV12-3/TRBV12-4 | . | TGTGCCAGCAGGCCGGGGGGCTCCTTCATTCAGTACTTC | CASRPGGSFIQYF
many | TRBJ1-1 | TRBV12-3/TRBV12-4 | . | TGTGCCAGCAGTCAGTTAGGGGTAGAAGCTTTCTTT | CASSQLGVEAFF
. | TRBJ1-1 | TRBV12-3/TRBV12-4 | . | TGTGCCAGTCAACCCCGAACCCTGGGCACTGAAGCTTTCTTT | CASQPRTLGTEAFF
. | TRBJ2-7 | TRBV29-1 | . | TGCAGCGTTCCGGGGAACCTGGGGCAGTACTTC | CSVPGNLGQYF
. | TRBJ1-1 | TRBV11-2 | . | TGTGCCAGCAGCTGGGACACGAGTTTATCGAACACTGAAGCTTTCTTT | CASSWDTSLSNTEAFF
few | TRBJ2-7 | TRBV5-6 | . | TGTGCCAGCAGCACCTACCCCGAGGGCCCTACCTACGAGCAGTACTTC | CASSTYPEGPTYEQYF
many | TRBJ2-7 | TRBV5-1 | TRBD1 | TGCGCCAGCAGTTACGGGACAGCCTCCTACGAGCAGTACTTC | CASSYGTASYEQYF
. | TRBJ2-1 | TRBV9 | . | TGTGCCAGCAGCGTAGAACCCAGCTACAATGAGCAGTTCTTC | CASSVEPSYNEQFF
many | TRBJ2-4 | TRBV12-3/TRBV12-4 | . | TGTGCCAGCAGCCCCGACTGGGGTGAAAACATTCAGTACTTC | CASSPDWGENIQYF
. | TRBJ2-3 | TRBV29-1 | . | TGCAGCGTTGATGGCTCCGGGGGCACAGATACGCAGTATTTT | CSVDGSGGTDTQYF
. | TRBJ2-3 | TRBV10-2 | . | TGCGCCAGCACGCACAGCGGACGAGGGGATACGCAGTATTTT | CASTHSGRGDTQYF
. | TRBJ2-1 | TRBV2 | TRBD2 | TGTGCCAGCAGCTTAGGACTAGCGGGACACAATGAGCAGTTCTTC | CASSLGLAGHNEQFF
. | TRBJ2-5 | TRBV20-1 | . | TGCAGTGCTAAAGAGCCCTTCCAAGAGACCCAGTACTTC | CSAKEPFQETQYF
. | TRBJ1-1 | TRBV7-9 | . | TGTGCCAGCAGCTCTTTATTTGAAGCTTTCTTT | CASSSLFEAFF
. | TRBJ2-3 | TRBV7-2 | . | TGTGCCAGCAGCTCCAGGGGTCGTAGGAGCACAGATACGCAGTATTTT | CASSSRGRRSTDTQYF
. | TRBJ1-1 | TRBV7-9 | . | TGTGCCAGCAGCTTCGTCGACGGTAACACTGAAGCTTTCTTT | CASSFVDGNTEAFF
few | TRBJ2-1 | TRBV30 | . | TGTGCCTGGAGGAAGAAGACCACGGCCTACAATGAGCAGTTCTTC | CAWRKKTTAYNEQFF
few | TRBJ1-1 | TRBV3-1 | . | TGTGCCAGCAGCCAGGGTTCACGGGGGAACACTGAAGCTTTCTTT | CASSQGSRGNTEAFF
many | TRBJ2-1 | TRBV20-1 | . | TGCAGTGCGCCCCTAGGGTCGAAGGCTTACAATGAGCAGTTCTTC | CSAPLGSKAYNEQFF
. | TRBJ2-3 | TRBV20-1 | . | TGCACCGCCGGGCCGCGGGCAGATACGCAGTATTTT | CTAGPRADTQYF
. | TRBJ2-3 | TRBV30 | . | TGTGCCTGGAGACGGGGTCAGACAGATACGCAGTATTTT | CAWRRGQTDTQYF
few | TRBJ1-1 | TRBV6-1 | . | TGTGCCAGCAGTGACTTTAGGGAAGCTTTCTTT | CASSDFREAFF
. | TRBJ2-3 | TRBV11-2 | TRBD2 | TGTGCCAGCAGCCCGCGGGGGAGCGCTAGCAGCACAGATACGCAGTATTTT | CASSPRGSASSTDTQYF
. | TRBJ2-7 | TRBV7-2 | . | TGTGCCAGCAGCCAGCCCAGCGGCCACGAGCAGTACTTC | CASSQPSGHEQYF
few | TRBJ1-1 | TRBV9 | . | TGTGCCAGCAGCCCCCCGGGAACGTTTGACACTGAAGCTTTCTTT | CASSPPGTFDTEAFF
. | TRBJ1-1 | TRBV11-3 | . | TGTGCCAGCAGGAAAAGGATGAACACTGAAGCTTTCTTT | CASRKRMNTEAFF
many | TRBJ2-7 | TRBV12-3/TRBV12-4 | TRBD1 | TGTGCCAGCAGTCCCGAGGACAGGGGCACCTACGAGCAGTACTTC | CASSPEDRGTYEQYF